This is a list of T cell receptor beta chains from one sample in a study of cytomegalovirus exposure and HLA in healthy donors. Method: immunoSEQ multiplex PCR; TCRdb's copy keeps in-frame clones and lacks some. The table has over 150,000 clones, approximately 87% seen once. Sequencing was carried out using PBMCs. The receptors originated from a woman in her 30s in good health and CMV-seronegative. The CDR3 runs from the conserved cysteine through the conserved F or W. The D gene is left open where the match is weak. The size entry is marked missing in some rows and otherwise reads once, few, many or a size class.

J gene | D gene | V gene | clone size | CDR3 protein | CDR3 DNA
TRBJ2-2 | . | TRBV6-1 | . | CASRKTGNTGELFF | TGTGCCAGCAGGAAGACAGGGAACACCGGGGAGCTGTTTTTT
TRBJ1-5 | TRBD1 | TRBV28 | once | CASSSGTGTANQPQHF | TGTGCCAGCAGTTCCGGGACAGGAACAGCTAATCAGCCCCAGCATTTT
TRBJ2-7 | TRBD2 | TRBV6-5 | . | CASRIRLAGDYEQYF | TGTGCCAGCCGTATCAGACTAGCGGGGGACTACGAGCAGTACTTC
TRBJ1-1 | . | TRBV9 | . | CASSVSPNTEAFF | TGTGCCAGCAGCGTAAGCCCGAACACTGAAGCTTTCTTT
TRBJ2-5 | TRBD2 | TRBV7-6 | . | CASSLAGLAGGTQYF | TGTGCCAGCAGCTTAGCGGGACTAGCGGGGGGGACCCAGTACTTC
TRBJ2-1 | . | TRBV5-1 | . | CASSLGWEQFF | TGCGCCAGCAGCTTGGGCTGGGAGCAGTTCTTC
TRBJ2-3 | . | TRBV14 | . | CASSQSDTRTDTQYF | TGTGCCAGCAGCCAGTCGGACACCCGCACAGATACGCAGTATTTT
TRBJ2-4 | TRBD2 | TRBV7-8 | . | CASRRAGGREDIQYF | TGTGCCAGCAGAAGAGCGGGCGGGAGGGAGGACATTCAGTACTTC
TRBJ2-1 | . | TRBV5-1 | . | CASSRLYNEQFF | TGCGCCAGCAGCCGCCTTTACAATGAGCAGTTCTTC
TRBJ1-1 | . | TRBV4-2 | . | CASSQDGGEAEAFF | TGTGCCAGCAGCCAAGATGGGGGGGAGGCTGAAGCTTTCTTT
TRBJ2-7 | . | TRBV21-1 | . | CASSASGTGPLSSYEQYF | TGTGCCAGCAGCGCCAGCGGGACAGGGCCTCTGAGCTCCTACGAGCAGTACTTC
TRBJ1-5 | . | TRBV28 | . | CASSRRDFNQPQHF | TGTGCCAGCAGCCGGCGAGATTTTAATCAGCCCCAGCATTTT
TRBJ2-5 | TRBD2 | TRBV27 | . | CASSLLGGGTHF | TGTGCCAGCAGTTTGCTCGGCGGGGGGACCCACTTC
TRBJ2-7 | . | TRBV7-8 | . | CASSLRQRSYEQYF | TGTGCCAGCAGCTTGAGGCAGAGGTCATACGAGCAGTACTTC
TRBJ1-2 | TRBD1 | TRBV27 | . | CASSLFSTTTGINGYTF | TGTGCCAGCAGTTTATTTTCTACCACGACAGGGATCAATGGCTACACCTTC
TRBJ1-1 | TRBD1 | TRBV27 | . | CASSLLFPDRENTEAFF | TGTGCCAGCAGTTTATTATTCCCCGACAGGGAGAACACTGAAGCTTTCTTT
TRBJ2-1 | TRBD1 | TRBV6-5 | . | CASSRQGPSYNEQFF | TGTGCCAGCAGCCGACAGGGACCCTCCTACAATGAGCAGTTCTTC
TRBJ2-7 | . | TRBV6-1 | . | CASSEGALGRSYEQYF | TGTGCCAGCAGTGAAGGGGCCCTAGGCCGATCCTACGAGCAGTACTTC
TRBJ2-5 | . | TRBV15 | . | CATSRTGENQYF | TGTGCCACCAGCAGAACTGGGGAGAACCAGTACTTC
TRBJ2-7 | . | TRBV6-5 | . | CASSYGNGEQYF | TGTGCCAGCAGTTACGGGAATGGCGAGCAGTACTTC
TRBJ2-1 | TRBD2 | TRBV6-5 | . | CASSWGGEQFF | TGTGCCAGCAGCTGGGGGGGGGAGCAGTTCTTC
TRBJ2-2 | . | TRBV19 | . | CASSMPGAPNTGELFF | TGTGCCAGTAGTATGCCAGGGGCCCCAAACACCGGGGAGCTGTTTTTT
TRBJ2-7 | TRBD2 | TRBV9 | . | CASSVSMRGGYEQYF | TGTGCCAGCAGCGTATCTATGCGGGGGGGCTACGAGCAGTACTTC
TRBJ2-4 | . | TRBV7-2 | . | CASSFGSRVFAAKNIQYF | TGTGCCAGCAGCTTTGGATCCCGCGTGTTCGCAGCCAAAAACATTCAGTACTTC
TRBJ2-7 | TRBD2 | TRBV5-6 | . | CASSSRTSGRLYF | TGTGCCAGCAGCTCGCGGACTAGCGGGAGGCTGTACTTC
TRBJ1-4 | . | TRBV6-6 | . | CASSYPMKEEKLFF | TGTGCCAGCAGTTACCCCATGAAGGAGGAAAAACTGTTTTTT
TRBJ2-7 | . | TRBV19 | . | CASSWRTGLWQYF | TGTGCCAGTAGTTGGAGGACTGGTCTATGGCAGTACTTC
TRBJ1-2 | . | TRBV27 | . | CASSSYGGTYGYTF | TGTGCCAGCAGTTCCTACGGCGGAACCTATGGCTACACCTTC
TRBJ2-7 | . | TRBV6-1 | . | CASSDPPQYEQYF | TGTGCCAGCAGTGACCCCCCCCAATACGAGCAGTACTTC
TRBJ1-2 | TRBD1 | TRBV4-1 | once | CASSLAGTGEYGYTF | TGCGCCAGCAGCCTCGCAGGGACAGGGGAATATGGCTACACCTTC
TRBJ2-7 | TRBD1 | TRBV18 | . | CASSPRRTGGYEQYF | TGTGCCAGCTCACCTCGCCGGACAGGGGGTTACGAGCAGTACTTC
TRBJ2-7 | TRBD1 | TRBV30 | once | CAWARQGASYEQYF | TGTGCCTGGGCGCGACAGGGAGCCTCCTACGAGCAGTACTTC
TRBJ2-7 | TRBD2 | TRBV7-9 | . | CASKAPSGSDYEQYF | TGTGCCAGCAAAGCCCCTAGCGGGAGCGACTACGAGCAGTACTTC
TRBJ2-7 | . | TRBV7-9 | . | CASSFVGEQYF | TGTGCCAGCAGCTTTGTGGGAGAGCAGTACTTC
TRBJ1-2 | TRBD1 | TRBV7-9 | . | CASSRTGGLDGYTF | TGTGCCAGCAGCCGAACAGGGGGCCTGGATGGCTACACCTTC
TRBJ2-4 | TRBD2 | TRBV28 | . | CASSLASGGPLAKNIQYF | TGTGCCAGCAGTTTAGCTAGCGGGGGTCCCCTAGCCAAAAACATTCAGTACTTC